This paragraph reports one T cell receptor beta chain. PCR was performed a second time for roughly 7 to 11 cycles using a sample-barcoded 5' primer and a J-beta primer mix. TCRdb reprocessed the 5' RACE reads with MiXCR, giving one entry per CDR3 protein. Among approximately 1.5 million distinct CDR3 sequences listed, about 45% were seen once. This sample was taken from a study of blood T cells in healthy people across ages. The CDR3 is made up of 17 amino acids. Germline V gene sequence: CDR1 MNHEY, CDR2 SMNVEV (reference sequence). The sequence came from a woman between 18 and 29 years old in good health. The sequenced sample was blood. The chain has TRBV27 and TRBJ2-1; 10 bases line up with TRBD2. With the DNA end fitting TRBJ2-7 better, the J assignment may be wrong. In DNA form, the CDR3 reads TGTGCCAGCAGCCACGGACTAGCGGTGAGCTCCTACAATGAGCAGTACTTC. Protein product: CASSHGLAVSSYNEQYF.